The 29 T cell receptor beta chains listed next were all sequenced from one sample in a study of neoadjuvant anti-PD-1 for oral cavity cancer. The table came from immunoSEQ multiplex PCR; TCRdb's copy has only in-frame clones and leaves some out. The sample comprises 55,000 to 80,000 clones, 85% to 90% of which are singletons, and roughly 3% rests with the top ten. As to time point: after neoadjuvant nivolumab, at surgical resection. The starting material was PBMCs, obtained after nivolumab (anti-PD-1) treatment. The receptors shown here come from a person aged 35-79 years with oral cavity squamous cell carcinoma.

V is TRBV29-1 and J is TRBJ2-7; D call uncertain. V gave up 3 bases and J gave up 4 bases, with 7 bases separating them. This CDR3 is 11 amino acids long. CDR1 SQVTM and CDR2 ANQGSEA come from the germline V gene. In nucleotides, the CDR3 is TGCAGCGTTGAGCAGGAGTACGAGCAGTACTTC. Protein sequence: CSVEQEYEQYF.

This clone was observed once. CDR3 amino acids: CASSFSGRGTEAFF. In DNA form, the CDR3 reads TGTGCCAGCAGCTTCTCAGGGAGAGGTACTGAAGCTTTCTTT. The chain combines TRBV9 with TRBJ1-1; tentatively, D is TRBD1 (5 bases). The V gene's germline CDR1 is SGDLS and CDR2 YYNGEE. V lost 4 bases and J 5 bases, leaving 15 bases between the germline ends. This CDR3 is 14 amino acids long.

This clone was detected only once. The chain uses TRBV10-1 and TRBJ2-5; the D gene could be TRBD1 or TRBD2 (5 bases each). The CDR3 has 14 residues. V dropped 6 bases and J dropped 4 bases, with 15 bases sitting between them. CDR1 is WNHNN, CDR2 SYGVQD, per germline (reference sequence). The CDR3 protein is CASSGSAGGETQYF. The CDR3 nucleotides read TGCGCCAGCAGCGGGTCCGCTGGGGGAGAGACCCAGTACTTC.

This chain connects TRBV6-5 to TRBJ1-2; unclear D gene. Germline assignment: CDR1 MNHEY and CDR2 SVGAGI. V gave up 8 bases and J gave up 3 bases, with 13 bases separating them. The CDR3 runs to 13 residues. The CDR3 loop reads CASGEGMDYGYTF. CDR3 DNA: TGTGCCAGCGGGGAAGGGATGGACTATGGCTACACCTTC.

The chain combines TRBV4-2 with TRBJ1-4; D unresolved. There are 17 residues in the CDR3. From germline, CDR1 is LGHNA and CDR2 YNFKEQ. The V end lost 3 bases, the J end lost 0 bases, and 14 bases lay between the germline ends. The DNA of the CDR3 is TGTGCCAGCAGCCAGGACGACCTTAGAGCAACTAATGAAAAACTGTTTTTT. The encoded protein is CASSQDDLRATNEKLFF.

This clone was found once. The chain couples TRBV27 to TRBJ2-7; D remains unclear. The CDR3 extends over 14 amino acids. CDR1 and CDR2 (germline): MNHEY, SMNVEV (reference sequence). Trimming pared 7 bases from V and 7 bases from J, leaving 20 bases between. The CDR3 protein is CASISDGPPTEQYF. CDR3 in DNA: TGTGCCAGCATTTCTGACGGGCCTCCCACGGAGCAGTACTTC.

The chain combines TRBV30 with TRBJ2-3, with 13 positions matching TRBD2. CDR3 length: 16 residues. Trimming at V came to 3 bases and at J to 6 bases, leaving 9 bases not matched to a gene. CDR1 is GTSNPN, CDR2 SVGIG, per germline (reference sequence). The CDR3 loop reads CAWRDRLAGGWDTQYF. The DNA of the CDR3 is TGTGCCTGGAGAGACCGACTAGCGGGGGGTTGGGATACGCAGTATTTT.

The gene calls are TRBV28 and TRBJ1-2; D is uncertain. V was clipped by 5 bases and J by 8 bases, with 21 bases between them. CDR1 and CDR2 from the germline V gene are MDHEN and SYDVKM. The CDR3 extends over 15 amino acids. The CDR3: CASSDSISPPGGYTF. As DNA, the CDR3 is TGTGCCAGCAGTGACTCCATAAGCCCCCCGGGGGGCTACACCTTC.

This chain connects TRBV30 to TRBJ1-1; D not resolved. The CDR3 loop spans 12 amino acids. Germline V CDR1 and CDR2: GTSNPN, SVGIG (reference sequence). V was cut by 1 base and J by 3 bases, with 6 bases left in between. The CDR3 DNA sequence: TGTGCCTGGAGTGAAGGGTACACTGAAGCTTTCTTT. The encoded protein is CAWSEGYTEAFF.

The J gene is TRBJ1-2, the V gene TRBV29-1; D is possibly TRBD1 (5 bases). Trimming took 2 bases from V and 5 from J, leaving 15 bases between them. Germline assignment: CDR1 SQVTM and CDR2 ANQGSEA. The CDR3 consists of 14 residues. CDR3 amino acids: CSVEKVQGAYGYTF. The CDR3 bases are TGCAGCGTTGAAAAGGTCCAGGGAGCTTATGGCTACACCTTC.

The CDR3 spells CASSQGGGSYEQYF. CDR3 DNA: TGTGCCAGCAGCCAGGGCGGCGGCTCCTACGAGCAGTACTTC. V is TRBV7-9 and J is TRBJ2-7, with D possibly TRBD1 on 5 matching bases. Germline loops: CDR1 SEHNR, CDR2 FQNEAQ (reference sequence). This CDR3 is built from 14 residues. Between the trimmed V and J ends, which lost 5 bases and 0 bases, there was a span of 11 bases.

The chain joins TRBV2 to TRBJ2-2; D is ambiguous. Germline CDR1 SNHLY, CDR2 FYNNEI. Between the trimmed V and J ends, which lost 1 base and 4 bases, there was a span of 10 bases. The CDR3 has 15 residues. The CDR3 DNA follows: TGTGCCAGCAGTGAAGTCCCTGCTAGCACCGGGGAGCTGTTTTTT. Translated: CASSEVPASTGELFF.

This clone was detected once. The chain employs TRBV15 and TRBJ1-1, with no clear D. V lost 5 bases, J lost 6 bases, and 16 bases lay in between. Looked up from germline, CDR1 is LNHNV and CDR2 is YYDKDF (reference sequence). The CDR3 is 14 residues long. In DNA, the CDR3 is TGTGCCACCAGCCGTCCAGGAATAAGGGCTGAAGCTTTCTTT. Translation gives CATSRPGIRAEAFF.

The chain links TRBV14 to TRBJ2-2; D call uncertain. The CDR3 totals 14 residues. The V end lost 2 bases, the J end lost 4 bases, and 8 bases lay between the germline ends. Germline CDR1 reads SGHDN; CDR2 reads FVKESK. The CDR3 loop reads CASSQYTFTGELFF. CDR3 DNA sequence: TGTGCCAGCAGCCAATACACCTTCACCGGGGAGCTGTTTTTT. Using reference TRBV14 and TRBJ2-2 for the parts outside the CDR3, the full variable domain is EAGVTQFPSHSVIEKGQTVTLRCDPISGHDNLYWYRRVMGKEIKFLLHFVKESKQDESGMPNNRFLAERTGGTYSTLKVQPAELEDSGVYFCASSQYTFTGELFFGEGSRLTVL.

The rearrangement joins TRBV7-2 to TRBJ2-1; D unclear. The V end was cut by 4 bases, the J end by 10 bases, with 11 bases between. The CDR3 loop spans 12 amino acids. Germline lookup yields CDR1 SGHTA and CDR2 FQGNSA. The DNA of the CDR3 is TGTGCCAGCAGCTCGGTTTTGGGAGAGCAGTTCTTC. Translating it yields CASSSVLGEQFF.

CDR3 DNA sequence: TGTGCCAGCAGCGTAGTCTGGACTAGCGGGAGAGATGAGCAGTTCTTC. Amino acids: CASSVVWTSGRDEQFF. The rearrangement links TRBV9 to TRBJ2-1, with 13 bases fitting TRBD2. V lost 0 bases to trimming and J lost 8 bases; unmatched junction nucleotides: 5. The CDR3 consists of 16 residues. CDR1 is SGDLS, CDR2 YYNGEE, per germline.

The rearrangement uses TRBV28 and TRBJ2-3; D gene uncertain. Germline V gene data show CDR1 as MDHEN and CDR2 as SYDVKM. With 2 bases removed from V and 5 bases from J, the gap between germline ends came to 8 bases. This CDR3 comprises 13 residues. Written as DNA, the CDR3 is TGTGCCAGCAGTTTACGTTACCTAGATACGCAGTATTTT. Translating it yields CASSLRYLDTQYF. Using reference TRBV28 and TRBJ2-3 for the parts outside the CDR3, the full variable domain is DVKVTQSSRYLVKRTGEKVFLECVQDMDHENMFWYRQDPGLGLRLIYFSYDVKMKEKGDIPEGYSVSREKKERFSLILESASTNQTSMYLCASSLRYLDTQYFGPGTRLTVL.

The chain carries TRBV5-1 and TRBJ2-1; TRBD2 matches 14 bases. Germline V CDR1 and CDR2: SGHRS, YFSETQ. The CDR3 consists of 15 residues. The junction had 3 bases not matched to a gene; V was cut back by 4 bases and J by 6 bases. CDR3 loop: CASSLGTSGSNEQFF. The DNA of the CDR3 is TGCGCCAGCAGCCTAGGGACTAGCGGGAGCAATGAGCAGTTCTTC.

This rearrangement joins TRBV7-2 to TRBJ1-5, with 7 bases matching TRBD1. J was trimmed by 7 bases and V by 1 base; bases with no gene match: 13. The CDR3 extends over 17 amino acids. Germline loops: CDR1 SGHTA, CDR2 FQGNSA. The CDR3 protein is CASSLVHSQGVGQPQHF. The CDR3 region has the DNA TGTGCCAGCAGCTTAGTACACTCCCAGGGGGTCGGACAGCCCCAGCATTTT.

V and J are TRBV25-1 and TRBJ1-5; D possibly corresponds to TRBD1 (6 bases). The CDR3 totals 15 residues. Germline CDR1 MGHDK, CDR2 SYGVNS. V was trimmed by 2 bases and J by 3 bases, leaving 11 bases between them. CDR3 sequence (DNA): TGTGCCAGCAGTGAAACAGGGCTACTCAATCAGCCCCAGCATTTT. It codes for CASSETGLLNQPQHF.

The genes are TRBV7-9 and TRBJ2-1; D might be TRBD2 (6 bases). Germline CDR1 SEHNR, CDR2 FQNEAQ (reference sequence). CDR3 length equals 14 residues. The V gene lost 4 bases and the J gene lost 7 bases, with 14 bases spanning the gap. For the CDR3, the DNA is TGTGCCAGCAGCTATACGGGACTCCGGAATGAGCAGTTCTTC. This codes for CASSYTGLRNEQFF.

The gene calls are TRBV18 and TRBJ1-5; TRBD1 is a possible D gene (5 bases). The V end was cut by 2 bases, the J end by 4 bases, with 15 bases between. Germline CDR1 KGHSH, CDR2 LQKENI. CDR3 size: 16 residues. CDR3 loop: CASSPTGNAWNQPQHF. The CDR3 nucleotides read TGTGCCAGCTCACCAACAGGAAACGCCTGGAATCAGCCCCAGCATTTT.

The chain couples TRBV7-8 to TRBJ2-7; TRBD1 is a possible D gene (5 bases). The V gene lost 0 bases and the J gene lost 2 bases, with 8 bases spanning the gap. Germline V gene lookup returns CDR1 SGHVS and CDR2 FQNEAQ. The CDR3 totals 14 residues. The CDR3 bases are TGTGCCAGCAGCTTAGCTGGGGCGGCCTACGAGCAGTACTTC. Protein: CASSLAGAAYEQYF.

V and J are TRBV6-4 and TRBJ1-2; possible D gene TRBD1, 6 bases. V was pared by 7 bases and J by 2 bases, with 23 bases between. This CDR3 is 17 amino acids long. Germline CDR1 and CDR2: MRHNA and SNTAGT. The CDR3 DNA reads TGTGCCAGCACTCCTTTTGCTTCGGGACATAAAAACTATGGCTACACCTTC. Translating it yields CASTPFASGHKNYGYTF.

This clone was found a few times. This chain connects TRBV5-4 to TRBJ2-3, with TRBD1 matching 7 bases. The CDR3 is 15 amino acids. Trimming cost V 5 bases and J 0 bases; bases outside gene matches: 6. Germline assignment: CDR1 SGHNT and CDR2 YYREEE (reference sequence). CDR3 sequence (DNA): TGTGCCAGCAGACCGGGACAGATCAGCACAGATACGCAGTATTTT. Translation gives CASRPGQISTDTQYF. Full variable domain (missing parts from reference TRBV5-4 and TRBJ2-3): ETGVTQSPTHLIKTRGQQVTLRCSSQSGHNTVSWYQQALGQGPQFIFQYYREEENGRGNFPPRFSGLQFPNYSSELNVNALELDDSALYLCASRPGQISTDTQYFGPGTRLTVL.

This chain joins TRBV27 and TRBJ2-2, with D perhaps matching TRBD1 or TRBD2 (5 bases each). There are 15 residues in the CDR3. Between the trimmed V and J ends, which lost 5 bases and 6 bases, there was a span of 16 bases. Germline CDR1 MNHEY, CDR2 SMNVEV (reference sequence). The CDR3 loop is CASSTLSGRAGELFF. CDR3 coding DNA: TGTGCCAGCAGTACCCTCTCGGGACGGGCCGGGGAGCTGTTTTTT.

The chain uses TRBV12-5 and TRBJ2-1; D call uncertain. CDR1 and CDR2 from the germline V gene are LGHNT and FRNRAP. The V end was cut by 0 bases, the J end by 9 bases, with 6 bases between. The CDR3 runs to 12 residues. The CDR3 loop is CASGLVHGEQFF. In DNA, the CDR3 is TGTGCTAGTGGTTTGGTACACGGTGAGCAGTTCTTC.

The chain recombines TRBV5-6 with TRBJ2-4, with a weak D call TRBD1 (5 bases). The CDR3 runs to 14 residues. Germline V gene sequence: CDR1 SGHDT, CDR2 YYEEEE. The V end was cut by 1 base, the J end by 6 bases, with 11 bases between. In nucleotides, the CDR3 is TGTGCCAGCAGCTTGCGAAGGGGCTTAAACATTCAGTACTTC. As protein: CASSLRRGLNIQYF.

V and J are TRBV6-5 and TRBJ2-3; D ambiguous. The CDR3 has 14 amino acids. CDR1 is MNHEY, CDR2 SVGAGI, per germline. V was shortened by 0 bases and J by 0 bases, with 4 bases between the two germline ends. The CDR3 is CASSYSVSTDTQYF. The CDR3, as DNA: TGTGCCAGCAGTTACTCGGTTAGCACAGATACGCAGTATTTT.